This TCR beta chain stems from a study of blood T cell repertoires in COVID-19 (dated by TCRdb to about 2020). Background on the whole study: Samples from collaborators originated in the United States, Italy and Spain and spanned both the acute and convalescent phases of COVID-19. The prospective study material was composed of cDNA or gDNA derived from T cells, B-cell-depleted T cells, or PBMCs. The dataset comprised deeply sampled blood TCRbeta repertoires from subjects exposed to, actively infected with, or recovered from COVID-19. The repertoires were released in a freely available public database meant as a resource for research on the immune response to SARS-CoV-2. Samples were obtained from the ongoing ImmuneRACE study (first 160 participants) and from about 1,300 subjects provided by 6 global collaborators. The sample metadata nearly always contained a de-identified subject ID, COVID-19 status, age in years and sex. Where HLA class I and class II types were available, the types were taken from metadata supplied by the sample provider, not from assay-based typing.

The collaborating institutions used their own protocols to collect whole blood in K2EDTA tubes. For TCRbeta analysis, collaborators shipped samples in one of three forms: frozen whole blood, isolated PBMCs, or DNA extracted from either of those sample types. Details on this clone: The target of this receptor is not known. No base qualities exist here, and no much larger clone lies one base off it.

Results the study describes overall, beyond this receptor: The amount of clinical and demographic metadata varied by source and participant and was provided uncurated.

TCRbeta CDR3 regions were amplified from genomic DNA using the immunoSEQ Assay, a bias-controlled multiplex PCR. As for how the authors treated the data: Within the assay, amplification of reference gene primers was used to estimate how many nucleated cells each sample contained. To quantify the absolute abundance of each unique TCRbeta CDR3 rearrangement, sequence reads were collapsed and filtered. For each sample, productive Simpson clonality was calculated by taking the square root of Simpson's diversity index across productive rearrangements. The immuneACCESS repertoire file appears here via TCRdb, limited to in-frame rearrangements. These files lack a portion of the clones; in checked studies, under half of the deficit traces to unresolved V genes, and the cause of the others is not known. The V and J calls and clone size come from that table; D and trimming were worked out from the DNA. This sample has around 92,000 clones in its table, and approximately 89% of those were observed once. Together, the top ten hold approximately 5.5% of the sample.

CDR1 MNHEY and CDR2 SVGEGT are derived from the germline V gene. The CDR3 contains 15 residues, cysteine and phenylalanine counted. Solely the CDR3 DNA is kept, with 45 bases framed from the first base. Trimming leaves V shorter by 6 bases and J shorter by 3 bases, with the junction holding 11 bases beyond the gene matches. The chain is encoded by TRBV6-2 or TRBV6-3 joined to TRBJ2-7; 7 middle bases align to TRBD2. Sequencing used peripheral blood. The receptor's source is a woman of 80 years or more with active COVID-19. The base sequence is TGTGCCAGCAGCTATCGGGCTAGCGGCAACTACGAGCAGTACTTC. Translated, it gives CASSYRASGNYEQYF.